The 22 T cell receptor beta chains below all came from one sample that was sequenced in a study of identical twins. A single record per CDR3 protein comes from TCRdb applying MiXCR to the 5' RACE reads. The data contain 600,000 to 800,000 distinct CDR3 sequences, around 20% of them seen just once; the ten biggest clones take up approximately 4.5%. This sample also belongs to another study, concerning T cells expressing NK-cell markers.

Sequenced input: PBMCs. Receptor source: a woman aged 18 to 35 in good health.

This clonotype was seen a few times. The V and J genes are TRBV11-1 and TRBJ2-2; 8 bases match TRBD1. Trimming removed 5 bases from V and 4 bases from J; junction bases left unmatched: 18. Looked up from germline, CDR1 is SGHAT and CDR2 is FQDESV (reference sequence). The length of the CDR3 is 19 residues. DNA for the CDR3: TGTGCCAGCAGCCCAAGGGGGACAGGAGGAGTAGCTGGCACCGGGGAGCTGTTTTTT. Encoded protein: CASSPRGTGGVAGTGELFF.

This clonotype has just a few counts. Because it lacks the conserved phenylalanine or tryptophan at the end, this CDR3 is likely a read error. The chain has TRBV12-3 or TRBV12-4 and TRBJ1-2; no definite D call. The CDR3 consists of 10 residues. Trimming removed 8 bases at V and 5 bases at J, with 6 bases between. This chain's CDR3 is CASGWYGYTL. The CDR3, as DNA: TGTGCCAGCGGATGGTATGGCTACACCCTC.

This clonotype was observed many times. The chain combines TRBV4-3 with TRBJ2-6; D might be TRBD1 (6 bases). Germline values: CDR1 LGHNA, CDR2 YSLEER. Trimming pared 2 bases from V and 3 bases from J, leaving 11 bases between. This CDR3 has 16 residues. The CDR3 loop reads CASSQIKGDGANVLTF. DNA for the CDR3: TGCGCCAGCAGCCAAATAAAGGGGGATGGGGCCAACGTCCTGACTTTC.

The gene calls are TRBV20-1 and TRBJ2-3, with 10 positions matching TRBD2. The CDR3 has 16 amino acids. The germline gives CDR1 DFQATT, CDR2 SNEGSKA (reference sequence). Trimming cost V 7 bases and J 3 bases; bases outside gene matches: 13. The CDR3 reads CSVGQLAGVVTDTQYF. Written as DNA, the CDR3 is TGCAGTGTAGGCCAGCTAGCGGGAGTAGTGACAGATACGCAGTATTTT.

This clonotype turned up a few times. This chain connects TRBV13 to TRBJ2-1, with D tentatively TRBD2 (7 bases). V lost 2 bases to trimming and J lost 5 bases, with 16 bases between them. Germline V gene sequence: CDR1 PRHDT, CDR2 FYEKMQ (reference sequence). The CDR3 covers 16 residues. DNA for the CDR3: TGTGCCAGCAGCTTACTGGCGGGGGCTGCCAACAATGAGCAGTTCTTC. Translating it yields CASSLLAGAANNEQFF.

The V call is TRBV12-3 or TRBV12-4, the J call TRBJ2-5; D unclear. With 4 bases removed from V and 2 bases from J, the gap between germline ends came to 14 bases. CDR3 size: 15 residues. Here the CDR3 reads CASSSTTDKQETQYF. The CDR3 DNA follows: TGTGCCAGCAGTTCCACAACCGACAAGCAAGAGACCCAGTACTTC.

The chain recombines TRBV7-2 with TRBJ2-1, with 7 positions matching TRBD2. The junction had 5 bases not matched to a gene; V was cut back by 2 bases and J by 1 base. The CDR3 totals 16 residues. Germline CDR1 and CDR2: SGHTA and FQGNSA. In nucleotides, the CDR3 is TGTGCCAGCAGCTTAAGTTCTAGCGGATCCTACAATGAGCAGTTCTTC. Encoded protein: CASSLSSSGSYNEQFF.

The chain couples TRBV20-1 to TRBJ2-4; possibly TRBD2 for D (5 bases). The CDR3 extends over 14 amino acids. Trimming removed 1 base at V and 1 base at J, with 8 bases between. Germline-derived CDR1 and CDR2 are DFQATT and SNEGSKA (reference sequence). The CDR3 DNA is TGCAGTGCTAGAGCGGGGTACGCCAAAAACATTCAGTACTTC. Translation gives CSARAGYAKNIQYF.

V is TRBV10-2 and J is TRBJ2-1; tentative D call: TRBD2 (6 bases). The CDR3 consists of 9 residues. V lost 11 bases to trimming and J lost 11 bases, with 10 bases between them. In germline, CDR1 is WSHSY, CDR2 SAAADI. The CDR3 reads CASGGKQFF. As DNA, the CDR3 is TGCGCCTCCGGGGGAAAGCAGTTCTTC.

The genes are TRBV5-5 and TRBJ2-5; a weak D match, TRBD1 (5 bases). The V end lost 0 bases, the J end lost 4 bases, and 13 bases lay between the germline ends. Germline V lookup: CDR1 SGHKS, CDR2 YYEKEE (reference sequence). The CDR3 extends over 15 amino acids. CDR3 in DNA: TGTGCCAGCAGCTTGGCCACCAGGGAATCAGAGACCCAGTACTTC. Amino acid sequence: CASSLATRESETQYF. Using reference TRBV5-5 and TRBJ2-5 for the parts outside the CDR3, the full variable domain is DAGVTQSPTHLIKTRGQQVTLRCSPISGHKSVSWYQQVLGQGPQFIFQYYEKEERGRGNFPDRFSARQFPNYSSELNVNALLLGDSALYLCASSLATRESETQYFGPGTRLLVL.

This clonotype was observed many times. The chain combines TRBV7-9 with TRBJ2-1; 11 nucleotides agree with TRBD2. From germline, CDR1 is SEHNR and CDR2 FQNEAQ (reference sequence). With V trimmed by 5 bases and J by 3 bases, 6 bases remained unmatched. This CDR3 region has 16 residues. In DNA, the CDR3 is TGTGCCAGCAGCCGCCGGCTAGCGGGGGGCTACAATGAGCAGTTCTTC. Protein product: CASSRRLAGGYNEQFF.

CDR3 amino acids: CATSSDLPYEQYF. CDR3 nucleotide sequence: TGTGCCACCAGCAGTGACTTACCCTACGAGCAGTACTTC. The V call is TRBV15, the J call TRBJ2-7; the D is unclear. V lost 3 bases and J lost 2, with 8 bases in between. The CDR3 runs to 13 residues. Germline V CDR1 and CDR2: LNHNV, YYDKDF (reference sequence).

This clonotype was counted many times. This chain connects TRBV6-5 to TRBJ1-2; D is undetermined. The CDR3 extends over 14 amino acids. V lost 3 bases to trimming and J lost 0 bases, with 8 bases between them. The germline gives CDR1 MNHEY, CDR2 SVGAGI. CDR3 DNA sequence: TGTGCCAGCAGTTATTTGCCTGCTAACTATGGCTACACCTTC. Translating it yields CASSYLPANYGYTF.

This clonotype was picked up a small number of times. The J gene is TRBJ1-6, the V gene TRBV10-3; 12 bases match TRBD1. Germline CDR1 and CDR2: ENHRY and SYGVKD. With 11 bases clipped from V and 8 bases from J, the junction kept 13 bases outside the gene matches. This CDR3 is built from 16 residues. The CDR3 loop is CASTGQGANIDSPLHF. CDR3 DNA sequence: TGTGCCTCTACGGGACAGGGGGCGAATATTGATTCACCCCTCCACTTT.

This clonotype appeared a few times. This chain joins TRBV10-1 and TRBJ2-3; the D call may be TRBD1 or TRBD2 (5 bases each). V was shortened by 11 bases and J by 4 bases, with 22 bases between the two germline ends. Per germline, CDR1 WNHNN and CDR2 SYGVQD (reference sequence). This CDR3 has 15 residues. The CDR3 here is CASKGTGKAADTQYF. Here the CDR3 DNA reads TGCGCCTCAAAGGGGACGGGCAAAGCGGCAGATACGCAGTATTTT.

The chain joins TRBV6-5 to TRBJ2-1, with no clear D. Trimming left V 2 bases short and J 5 bases short, with 7 bases between. CDR1 and CDR2 (germline): MNHEY, SVGAGI. The CDR3 length is 13 residues. The CDR3: CASSYAEHNEQFF. In DNA, the CDR3 is TGTGCCAGCAGTTACGCGGAACACAATGAGCAGTTCTTC.

J is TRBJ2-2 and V is TRBV5-1; 7 nucleotides agree with TRBD1. CDR3 size: 15 residues. Germline assignment: CDR1 SGHRS and CDR2 YFSETQ. Unmatched junction bases numbered 2, after V lost 0 bases and J lost 3 bases. The CDR3 region is CASSLEGAHTGELFF. The DNA of the CDR3 is TGCGCCAGCAGCTTGGAGGGGGCACACACCGGGGAGCTGTTTTTT.

This clonotype has just a few counts. The V and J genes are TRBV5-1 and TRBJ2-3; D uncertain. Trimming stripped 0 bases from V and 2 bases from J, with 19 bases between. This CDR3 comprises 18 residues. CDR1 and CDR2 from the germline V gene are SGHRS and YFSETQ. CDR3 bases: TGCGCCAGCAGCTTGGCCGGGCGAGCTTTCAGACTCACAGATACGCAGTATTTT. Protein sequence: CASSLAGRAFRLTDTQYF.

The rearrangement uses TRBV18 and TRBJ2-1, with D unclear. Germline V CDR1 and CDR2: KGHSH, LQKENI. CDR3 length: 14 amino acids. The V end lost 0 bases, the J end lost 7 bases, and 10 bases lay between the germline ends. The CDR3: CASSPPGIGNEQFF. CDR3 bases: TGTGCCAGCTCACCACCGGGGATTGGGAATGAGCAGTTCTTC.

The chain employs TRBV20-1 and TRBJ2-7, with 8 bases fitting TRBD1. The junction had 11 bases not matched to a gene; V was cut back by 5 bases and J by 2 bases. The CDR3 contains 15 residues. Germline CDR1 reads DFQATT; CDR2 reads SNEGSKA (reference sequence). The CDR3 loop is CSAPKGTGGTYEQYF. CDR3 bases: TGCAGTGCTCCAAAAGGGACAGGAGGGACCTACGAGCAGTACTTC.

This clonotype appeared a few times. This rearrangement joins TRBV20-1 to TRBJ1-2, with D uncertain. Trimming shortened V by 4 bases and J by 0 bases, and 15 bases separated the two germline ends. The germline gives CDR1 DFQATT, CDR2 SNEGSKA (reference sequence). The CDR3 is 15 residues long. The CDR3 region has the DNA TGCAGTGCTATTCAACCCCCCCCGGCTAACTATGGCTACACCTTC. As protein: CSAIQPPPANYGYTF.

CDR3 nucleotides: TGTGCCAGCAGTTCCGGACTAGCGGGGGGGCCAAGAGATACGCAGTATTTT. Its protein product is CASSSGLAGGPRDTQYF. The rearrangement uses TRBV27 and TRBJ2-3; 15 bases align to TRBD2. Per the germline V gene, CDR1 is MNHEY and CDR2 is SMNVEV (reference sequence). The CDR3 covers 17 residues. The V and J ends lost 4 bases and 5 bases, in that order; junction bases with no gene match: 7.